These T cell receptor beta chains were read from a single sample in a study of T cell repertoires in cytomegalovirus infection. Each CDR3 protein gets one entry after TCRdb re-called the reads with MiXCR. Of around 630,000 distinct CDR3 sequences detected, roughly 24% appear once; the ten largest clones hold 6.5% to 10%. The specimen was CD8+ T cells from PBMCs. The source is a human donor in good health (CMV status not recorded). Some clones in this sample may be carry-over from other donors' samples. Each CDR3 is given with its conserved first and last residue. The order of the fields is D gene, clone size, V gene, J gene, CDR3 DNA, CDR3 protein. D genes are given only for firm matches. Size is stated for part of the rows, as once, few or many counts, or as a class when the clone is expanded.

NA	few	TRBV7-9	TRBJ2-7	TGTGCCAGCAGCTTAAAAAATCGGCAGGGGTCCTACGAGCAGTACTTC	CASSLKNRQGSYEQYF
NA	few	TRBV14	TRBJ2-7	TGTGCCAGCAGCCCTCTTGGGGGGCCCTCCAAGGACGAGCAGTACTTC	CASSPLGGPSKDEQYF
TRBD1	NA	TRBV6-2/TRBV6-3	TRBJ2-1	TGTGCCAGCAGTTACGGCAGGGGGCCCATGAATGAGCAGTTCTTC	CASSYGRGPMNEQFF
NA	few	TRBV6-5	TRBJ2-2	TGTGCCAGCAGTTACCTCTTACCTGAGGCCACCGGGGAGCTGTTTTTT	CASSYLLPEATGELFF
NA	NA	TRBV7-4	TRBJ2-7	TGTGCCAGCAGCTTTGCGGGCTACGAGCAGTACTTC	CASSFAGYEQYF
TRBD1	few	TRBV20-1	TRBJ2-5	TGCAGTGCTAGAGATGGGACAGGGGCTGGGGAGACCCAGTACTTC	CSARDGTGAGETQYF
NA	many	TRBV7-3	TRBJ2-1	TGTGCCAGCAATCTAGCGAGCTCCTACAATGAGCAGTTCTTC	CASNLASSYNEQFF
TRBD2	NA	TRBV19	TRBJ2-1	TGTGCCAGTAGTACTGCGGGACTAGTTTTCGATGAGCAGTTCTTC	CASSTAGLVFDEQFF
TRBD1	few	TRBV6-2/TRBV6-3	TRBJ1-1	TGTGCCAGCAGAATGGGACAGGGGATTAACACTGAAGCTTTCTTT	CASRMGQGINTEAFF
NA	NA	TRBV6-2/TRBV6-3	TRBJ2-3	TGTGCCAGCACCGATCCGGGACATCTCACAGATACGCAGTATTTT	CASTDPGHLTDTQYF
TRBD1	NA	TRBV7-3	TRBJ2-6	TGTGCCAGCAGCTTAACGACAGGGTTAGGGGCCAACGTCCTGACTTTC	CASSLTTGLGANVLTF
NA	many	TRBV7-6	TRBJ2-3	TGTGCCAGCAGCCAAGGGACCCCCGGAGGCACAGATACGCAGTATTTT	CASSQGTPGGTDTQYF
NA	NA	TRBV19	TRBJ2-2	TGTGCCAAGGCGGGGACTCTAAACACCGGGGAGCTGTTTTTT	CAKAGTLNTGELFF
TRBD2	few	TRBV7-2	TRBJ2-5	TGTGCCAGCAGCTTAGATTGGGGGGGGGGTGAGACCCAGTACTTC	CASSLDWGGGETQYF
NA	NA	TRBV28	TRBJ1-5	TGTGCCAGCAGTCATGACGGGCTTAGCAATCAGCCCCAGCATTTT	CASSHDGLSNQPQHF
NA	NA	TRBV7-9	TRBJ2-5	TGTGCCAGCAGCCTCCGGACCGTAAACGGTTTGGCCCAGTACTTC	CASSLRTVNGLAQYF
NA	many	TRBV7-3	TRBJ2-1	TGTGCCAGCAGCTTATCCTTGGCAAGGTTGCATGAGCAGTTCTTC	CASSLSLARLHEQFF
NA	NA	TRBV5-5	TRBJ2-7	TGTGCCAGCAGCTCTGAACTCTACGAGCAGTACTTC	CASSSELYEQYF
NA	many	TRBV7-6	TRBJ2-3	TGTGCCAGCAGCTTATCTGGCACAGATACGCAGTATTTT	CASSLSGTDTQYF
NA	many	TRBV7-9	TRBJ2-7	TGTGCCAGCAGCTCGCTACACAAAGGCGGCAACTACGAGCAGTACTTC	CASSSLHKGGNYEQYF
TRBD2	NA	TRBV7-9	TRBJ2-2	TGTGCCAGCAGCCCCCGGGGGGAAGTTCGCACCGGGGAGCTGTTTTTT	CASSPRGEVRTGELFF
TRBD1	NA	TRBV6-2/TRBV6-3	TRBJ1-2	TGTGCCACCCTTTCAGGACAGGGAGGCTATGGCTACACCTTC	CATLSGQGGYGYTF
NA	NA	TRBV4-1	TRBJ1-4	TGCGCCAGCAGCCAAGAAGAAGCCGAAAAACTGTTTTTT	CASSQEEAEKLFF
NA	few	TRBV20-1	TRBJ2-6	TGCAGTGCTAGAGATACCGCCCGGACAACTGGGGCCAACGTCCTGACTTTC	CSARDTARTTGANVLTF
TRBD1	few	TRBV7-4	TRBJ1-4	TGTGCCAGCAGTGTCGGACAGGGAAAGAGCGAAAAACTGTTTTTT	CASSVGQGKSEKLFF
NA	NA	TRBV6-2/TRBV6-3	TRBJ2-3	TGTGCCAGCAGTTACGACGGGGCGGTAGATACGCAGTATTTT	CASSYDGAVDTQYF
NA	NA	TRBV19	TRBJ1-1	TGTGCCAGTAGTATATCTCAGGGATTGACTGAAGCTTTCTTT	CASSISQGLTEAFF
NA	NA	TRBV6-2/TRBV6-3	TRBJ2-7	TGTGCCAGCAGCCCGGGACTTCCCTCCTACGAGCAGTACTTC	CASSPGLPSYEQYF
NA	few	TRBV2	TRBJ2-1	TGTGCCCTACTACAGAGCTCCTACAATGAGCAGTTCTTC	CALLQSSYNEQFF
TRBD2	NA	TRBV2	TRBJ2-1	TGTGCCAGCATGAGAGCGGGGGAATACTACAATGAGCAGTTCTTC	CASMRAGEYYNEQFF
TRBD2	NA	TRBV20-1	TRBJ2-1	TGCAGTGCTAGAAGACTAGCCTTCTACAATGAGCAGTTCTTC	CSARRLAFYNEQFF
NA	few	TRBV28	TRBJ2-3	TGTGCCAGCAGCCCGCCTAGCGCTTCCACAGATACGCAGTATTTT	CASSPPSASTDTQYF
NA	many	TRBV7-2	TRBJ1-5	TGTGCCAGCAGCTTCCCCCATCAGCCCCAGCATTTT	CASSFPHQPQHF
NA	NA	TRBV12-3/TRBV12-4	TRBJ1-6	TGTGCCAGCAGTTTTATCTTGGGGGGTACCTCCTCCTATAATTCACCCCTCCACTTT	CASSFILGGTSSYNSPLHF
NA	many	TRBV6-1	TRBJ1-6	TGTGCCAGCAGTGAAAAGGGGGGGGTTTCACCCCTCCACTTT	CASSEKGGVSPLHF
NA	many	TRBV7-9	TRBJ2-3	TGTGCCAGCAGCTTCCGCAGGGAAATTACAGATACGCAGTATTTT	CASSFRREITDTQYF
NA	many	TRBV7-8	TRBJ1-2	TGTGCCAGCAGCTTAGGTGACTTTGAGCAATACTTC	CASSLGDFEQYF
TRBD1	NA	TRBV20-1	TRBJ1-2	TGCAGTGCTAGAGATTTTTCCCCAGGGGGAAACTATGGCTACACCTTC	CSARDFSPGGNYGYTF
NA	NA	TRBV28	TRBJ2-5	TGTGCCAGCAGTTCTCCGGGCCTCGAGTTCGGGGAGACCCAGTACTTC	CASSSPGLEFGETQYF
NA	once	TRBV14	TRBJ2-7	TGTGCCAGCAGCCAAGGAGGGAACTCCTACGAGCAGTACTTC	CASSQGGNSYEQYF
NA	few	TRBV28	TRBJ2-3	TGTGCCAGCAGCTCAAGCCGGGTGAGCACAGATACGCAGTATTTT	CASSSSRVSTDTQYF
NA	NA	TRBV15	TRBJ1-4	TGTGCCACCGGACCGGGACGGCGTAATGAAAAACTGTTTTTT	CATGPGRRNEKLFF
TRBD1	NA	TRBV20-1	TRBJ2-5	TGCAGTGCTAGAGACGTTTGGGACCAGGGGGAAGAGACCCAGTACTTC	CSARDVWDQGEETQYF
NA	many	TRBV7-6	TRBJ1-1	TGTGCCAGCAGCCGAGGGGTGAACACTGAAGCTTTCTTT	CASSRGVNTEAFF
NA	few	TRBV7-6	TRBJ2-5	TGTGCTAGCAGCTTTGAAGGGGAAGAGACCCAGTACTTC	CASSFEGEETQYF